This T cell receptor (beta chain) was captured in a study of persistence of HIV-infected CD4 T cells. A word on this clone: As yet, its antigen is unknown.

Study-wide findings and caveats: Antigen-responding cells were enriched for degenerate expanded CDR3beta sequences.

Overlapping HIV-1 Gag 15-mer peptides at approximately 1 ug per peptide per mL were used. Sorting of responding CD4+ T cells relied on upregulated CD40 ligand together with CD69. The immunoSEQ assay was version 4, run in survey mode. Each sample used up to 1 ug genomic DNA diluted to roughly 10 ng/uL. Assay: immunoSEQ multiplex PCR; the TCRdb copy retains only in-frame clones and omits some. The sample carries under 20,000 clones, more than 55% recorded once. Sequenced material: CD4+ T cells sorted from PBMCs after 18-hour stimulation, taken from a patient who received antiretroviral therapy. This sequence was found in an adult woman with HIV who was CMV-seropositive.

CDR3 protein: CASSPRDVRDEQYF. The CDR3 DNA is TGTGCCAGCAGTCCCCGGGACGTGAGGGACGAGCAGTACTTC. The chain is built from TRBV6-5 and TRBJ2-7; D could derive from TRBD1 or TRBD2 (5 bases each). CDR1 and CDR2 from the germline V gene are MNHEY and SVGAGI. The CDR3 has 14 amino acids. The V gene lost 5 bases and the J gene lost 5 bases, with 16 bases spanning the gap.